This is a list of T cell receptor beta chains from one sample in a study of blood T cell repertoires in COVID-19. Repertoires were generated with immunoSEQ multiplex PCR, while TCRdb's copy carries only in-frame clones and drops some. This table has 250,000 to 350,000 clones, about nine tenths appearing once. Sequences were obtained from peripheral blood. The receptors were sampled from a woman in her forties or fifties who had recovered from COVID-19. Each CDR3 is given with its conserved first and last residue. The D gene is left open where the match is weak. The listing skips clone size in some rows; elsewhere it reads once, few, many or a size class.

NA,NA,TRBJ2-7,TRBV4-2,CASSPAGVRDEQYF,TGTGCCAGCAGCCCTGCCGGGGTAAGGGACGAGCAGTACTTC
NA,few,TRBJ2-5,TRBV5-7,CASSLVAVAGLSQETQYF,TGTGCCAGCAGCTTGGTAGCGGTTGCGGGGCTTTCCCAAGAGACCCAGTACTTC
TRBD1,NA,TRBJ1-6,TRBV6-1,CASSEAVPGQGLTLHF,TGTGCCAGCAGTGAAGCCGTACCCGGACAGGGGTTAACCCTCCACTTT
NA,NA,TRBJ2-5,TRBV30,CAWIQNQETQYF,TGTGCCTGGATACAGAATCAAGAGACCCAGTACTTC
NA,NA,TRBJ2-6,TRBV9,CASSVSSGANVLTF,TGTGCCAGCAGCGTATCATCTGGGGCCAACGTCCTGACTTTC
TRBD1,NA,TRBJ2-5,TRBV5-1,CASSLSDRYQETQYF,TGCGCCAGCAGCCTCTCGGACAGGTACCAAGAGACCCAGTACTTC
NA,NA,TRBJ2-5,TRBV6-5,CASREGGEQETQYF,TGTGCCAGCAGAGAGGGGGGGGAACAAGAGACCCAGTACTTC
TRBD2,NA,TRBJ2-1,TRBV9,CASSVGTSGNEQFF,TGTGCCAGCAGCGTAGGGACTAGCGGAAATGAGCAGTTCTTC
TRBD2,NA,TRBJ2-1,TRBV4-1,CASTPIGREMVNEQFF,TGCGCCAGCACCCCAATTGGGCGGGAGATGGTGAATGAGCAGTTCTTC
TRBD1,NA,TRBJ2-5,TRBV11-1,CASSLRGRETQYF,TGTGCCAGCAGCCTCAGGGGGCGAGAGACCCAGTACTTC
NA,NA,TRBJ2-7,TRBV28,CASSLVGSYEQYF,TGTGCCAGCAGTTTAGTCGGCTCCTACGAGCAGTACTTC
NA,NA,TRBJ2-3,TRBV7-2,CASSLDRIGTDTQYF,TGTGCCAGCAGCTTAGACAGAATCGGCACAGATACGCAGTATTTT
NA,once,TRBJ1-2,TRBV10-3,CAIKSHTGYFGYTF,TGTGCCATCAAGTCACACACAGGGTATTTTGGCTACACCTTC
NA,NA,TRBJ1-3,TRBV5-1,CASSLTGHGNTIYF,TGCGCCAGCAGCCTAACAGGGCACGGAAACACCATATATTTT
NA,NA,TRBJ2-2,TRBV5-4,CASSHLDGVPGELFF,TGTGCCAGCAGCCACCTAGACGGGGTACCCGGGGAGCTGTTTTTT
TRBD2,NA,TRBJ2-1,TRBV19,CASSIGSWGGNEQFF,TGTGCCAGTAGTATTGGAAGTTGGGGGGGCAATGAGCAGTTCTTC
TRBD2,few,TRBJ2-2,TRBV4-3,CASSQILAGELFF,TGCGCCAGCAGCCAGATACTAGCGGGTGAGCTGTTTTTT
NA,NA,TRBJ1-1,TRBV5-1,CASSLQTQNTEAFF,TGCGCCAGCAGCTTACAGACACAGAACACTGAAGCTTTCTTT
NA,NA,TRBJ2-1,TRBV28,CASRYIQGTAGEWRNEQFF,TGTGCCAGCAGATATATACAGGGGACAGCGGGAGAATGGAGGAATGAGCAGTTCTTC
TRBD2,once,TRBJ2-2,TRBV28,CASSLPLAGGAGELFF,TGTGCCAGCAGTCTCCCCCTAGCGGGAGGGGCCGGGGAGCTGTTTTTT
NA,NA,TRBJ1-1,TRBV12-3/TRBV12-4,CASSGVRNTEAFF,TGTGCCAGCAGCGGGGTGCGGAACACTGAAGCTTTCTTT
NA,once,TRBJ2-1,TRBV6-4,CASSKGVTYNEQFF,TGTGCCAGCAGTAAGGGGGTAACCTACAATGAGCAGTTCTTC
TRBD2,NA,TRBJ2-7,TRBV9,CASSAGTSGTNEQYF,TGTGCCAGCAGCGCTGGGACTAGCGGAACGAACGAGCAGTACTTC
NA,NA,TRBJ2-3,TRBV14,CASSLLADTQYF,TGTGCCAGCAGCCTCCTCGCAGATACGCAGTATTTT
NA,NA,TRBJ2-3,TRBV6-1,CASSESLFLADTQYF,TGTGCCAGCAGTGAATCTCTTTTTTTAGCAGATACGCAGTATTTT
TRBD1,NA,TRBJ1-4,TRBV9,CASSVDGTGAFEKLFF,TGTGCCAGCAGCGTAGATGGGACAGGGGCTTTTGAAAAACTGTTTTTT
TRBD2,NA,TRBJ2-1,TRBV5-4,CASSLGLAGGMNEQFF,TGTGCCAGCAGCTTGGGGTTAGCGGGGGGGATGAATGAGCAGTTCTTC